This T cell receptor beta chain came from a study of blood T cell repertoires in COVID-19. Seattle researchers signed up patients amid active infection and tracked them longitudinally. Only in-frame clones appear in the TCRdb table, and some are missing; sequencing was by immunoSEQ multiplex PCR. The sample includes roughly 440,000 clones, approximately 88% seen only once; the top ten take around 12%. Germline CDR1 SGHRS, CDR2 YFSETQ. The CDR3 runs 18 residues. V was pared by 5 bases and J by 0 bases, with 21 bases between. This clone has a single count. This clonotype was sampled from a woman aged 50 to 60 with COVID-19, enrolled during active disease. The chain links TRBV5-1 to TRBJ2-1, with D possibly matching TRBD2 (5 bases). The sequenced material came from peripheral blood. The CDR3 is CASSRRKSAEGSYNEQFF. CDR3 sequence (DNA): TGCGCCAGCAGTCGGCGAAAGTCTGCAGAGGGCTCCTACAATGAGCAGTTCTTC. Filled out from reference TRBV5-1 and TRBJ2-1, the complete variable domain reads KAGVTQTPRYLIKTRGQQVTLSCSPISGHRSVSWYQQTPGQGLQFLFEYFSETQRNKGNFPGRFSGRQFSNSRSEMNVSTLELGDSALYLCASSRRKSAEGSYNEQFFGPGTRLTVL.